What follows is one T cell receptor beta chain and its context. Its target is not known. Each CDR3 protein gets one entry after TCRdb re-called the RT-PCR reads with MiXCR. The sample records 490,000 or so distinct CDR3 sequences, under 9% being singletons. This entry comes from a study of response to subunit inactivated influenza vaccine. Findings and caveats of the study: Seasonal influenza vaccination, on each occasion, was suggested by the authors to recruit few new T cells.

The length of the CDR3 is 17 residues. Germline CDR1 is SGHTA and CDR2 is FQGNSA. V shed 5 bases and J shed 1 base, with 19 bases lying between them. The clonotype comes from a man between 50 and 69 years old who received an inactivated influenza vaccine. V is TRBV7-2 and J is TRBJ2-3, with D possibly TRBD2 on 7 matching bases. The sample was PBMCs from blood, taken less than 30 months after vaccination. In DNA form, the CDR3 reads TGTGCCAGCAGCAAGATTCAGGGGCTAGCGGGCACAGATACGCAGTATTTT. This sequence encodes CASSKIQGLAGTDTQYF. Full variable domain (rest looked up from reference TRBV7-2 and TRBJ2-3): GAGVSQSPSNKVTEKGKDVELRCDPISGHTALYWYRQSLGQGLEFLIYFQGNSAPDKSGLPSDRFSAERTGGSVSTLTIQRTQQEDSAVYLCASSKIQGLAGTDTQYFGPGTRLTVL.